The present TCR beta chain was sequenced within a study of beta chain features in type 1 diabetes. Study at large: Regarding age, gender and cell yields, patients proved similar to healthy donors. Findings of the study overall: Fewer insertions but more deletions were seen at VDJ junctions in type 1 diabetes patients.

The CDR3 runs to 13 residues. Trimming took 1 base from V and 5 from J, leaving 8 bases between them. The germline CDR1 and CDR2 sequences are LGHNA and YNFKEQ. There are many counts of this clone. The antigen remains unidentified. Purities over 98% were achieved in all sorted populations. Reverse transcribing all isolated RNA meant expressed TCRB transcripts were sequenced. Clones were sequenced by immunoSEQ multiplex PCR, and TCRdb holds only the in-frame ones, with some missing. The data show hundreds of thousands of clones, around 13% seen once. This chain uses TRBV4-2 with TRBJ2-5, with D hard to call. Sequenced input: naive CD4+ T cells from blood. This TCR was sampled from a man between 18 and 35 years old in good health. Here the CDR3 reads CASSQGGLETQYF. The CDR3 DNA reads TGTGCCAGCAGCCAAGGAGGTCTGGAGACCCAGTACTTC.